What follows are 2 T cell receptor beta chains derived from one specimen sequenced in a study of CD8+ T cells in alopecia areata. As for treatment: oral pan-JAK inhibitor, 5-10 mg twice daily. Reverse transcription of extracted RNA yielded cDNA, which provided the sequencing template. Repertoires were generated with immunoSEQ multiplex PCR, while TCRdb's copy carries only in-frame clones and drops some. Found here are around 300,000 clones, around three fifths of them singletons; the top ten hold about 0.93%. The sample was CD4+ T cells sorted from blood, taken between weeks 51 and 52, from a patient treated with tofacitinib. These receptors originate from a human donor with alopecia areata.

This clone has just one count. This chain connects TRBV7-9 to TRBJ2-5; 7 nucleotides line up with TRBD2. The CDR3 is 16 amino acids. CDR1 SEHNR and CDR2 FQNEAQ come from the germline V gene (reference sequence). After removal of 3 bases from V and 1 base from J, the junction contained 8 bases not matched to a gene. CDR3 DNA: TGTGCCAGCAGCTTCGCGAGCGGGGTCCTCCAAGAGACCCAGTACTTC. Its protein is CASSFASGVLQETQYF.

This chain uses TRBV4-3 with TRBJ2-2, with D perhaps TRBD2 (6 bases). Germline V gives CDR1 LGHNA, CDR2 YSLEER. This CDR3 has 15 amino acids. V lost 5 bases and J 2 bases, leaving 12 bases between the germline ends. The DNA of the CDR3 is TGCGCCAGCAGCTGGGGACTCGGAAACACCGGGGAGCTGTTTTTT. This translates into CASSWGLGNTGELFF.